The 13 T cell receptor beta chains reported below all come from one sample, sequenced in a study of CD8+CD57+ T cells in acquired aplastic anemia. Profiling that covered TCR beta VDJ and CDR3 relied on genomic DNA as its template. In TCRdb, the reads were re-called with MiXCR into one record per CDR3 protein. Counted here are some 220,000 distinct CDR3 sequences, 30% to 35% occurring once; the ten biggest clones make up around 1.1%. The sample was sorted CD4+, CD8+, or CD8+CD57+ T cells (not recorded which) from PBMCs. The receptors shown here come from a human donor in good health, serving as a control.

This clonotype was counted a few times. The V gene is TRBV6-1, the J gene TRBJ2-7; a possible D gene is TRBD1 (6 bases). The CDR3 sequence is 16 residues long. Per germline, CDR1 MNHNS and CDR2 SASEGT. Trimming left V 6 bases short and J 1 base short, with 19 bases between. The CDR3 is CASSPAGTRLSYEQYF. In DNA form, the CDR3 reads TGTGCCAGCAGCCCCGCCGGGACAAGACTTTCCTACGAGCAGTACTTC.

The chain couples TRBV30 to TRBJ2-1, with 13 nucleotides matching TRBD2. With 4 bases clipped from V and 7 bases from J, the junction kept 7 bases outside the gene matches. This CDR3 region has 15 residues. Germline V gives CDR1 GTSNPN, CDR2 SVGIG (reference sequence). CDR3 in amino acids: CAWTQLAGGRNEQFF. CDR3 coding DNA: TGTGCCTGGACCCAACTAGCGGGAGGGCGTAATGAGCAGTTCTTC.

CDR3 sequence reads: CASSSTSRDLGELETQYF. The CDR3 region has the DNA TGCGCCAGCTCTTCCACCAGCAGAGATTTAGGGGAACTTGAGACCCAGTACTTC. The gene calls are TRBV10-1 and TRBJ2-5; perhaps TRBD1 as D (5 bases). Deletions cut 8 bases from V and 5 bases from J, with 30 bases between. The CDR3 totals 18 residues. Germline CDR1 reads WNHNN; CDR2 reads SYGVQD (reference sequence).

This clonotype has at least ten counts. The CDR3, as DNA: TGTGCCAGCAGGAGGACGGGGGACACTGAAGCTTTCTTT. Translating it yields CASRRTGDTEAFF. This chain connects TRBV12-3 or TRBV12-4 to TRBJ1-1; D possibly corresponds to TRBD1 (5 bases). This CDR3 spans 13 amino acids. Between the trimmed V and J ends, which lost 6 bases and 3 bases, there was a span of 11 bases.

The CDR3 spells CATGQGDINSPLHF. In DNA, the CDR3 is TGTGCCACGGGACAGGGGGATATTAATTCACCCCTCCACTTT. The chain uses TRBV2 and TRBJ1-6, with 11 bases fitting TRBD1. The CDR3 is 14 amino acids. Trimming took 10 bases from V and 6 from J; bases not matched to a gene: 5. From germline, CDR1 is SNHLY and CDR2 FYNNEI.

This clonotype was observed many times. The CDR3 DNA follows: TGTGCCAGCAGCTTTCAAATGAACACTGAAGCTTTCTTT. This encodes CASSFQMNTEAFF. This chain connects TRBV7-3 to TRBJ1-1; D unresolved. The CDR3 sequence is 13 residues long. V lost 3 bases to trimming and J lost 0 bases, with 5 bases between them. Germline CDR1 reads SGHTA; CDR2 reads FQGTGA.

This clonotype was recorded many times. The V gene is TRBV10-1, the J gene TRBJ1-1; 9 bases line up with TRBD1. The CDR3 sequence is 14 residues long. V was clipped by 0 bases and J by 8 bases; unmatched bases: 4. The V gene's germline CDR1 is WNHNN and CDR2 SYGVQD (reference sequence). The CDR3 region is CASSESGTGKEAFF. CDR3 coding DNA: TGCGCCAGCAGTGAGTCGGGGACAGGGAAAGAAGCTTTCTTT.

In its sample, this clonotype was seen a few times. The rearrangement links TRBV3-1 to TRBJ2-7, with D perhaps being TRBD1 or TRBD2 (5 bases each). This CDR3 spans 15 amino acids. CDR1 and CDR2 from the germline V gene are LGHDT and YNNKEL (reference sequence). Between the trimmed V and J ends, which lost 4 bases and 4 bases, there was a span of 17 bases. The DNA of the CDR3 is TGTGCCAGCAGCCTAGGGGCTAGTAGCGAATACGAGCAGTACTTC. This gives the protein CASSLGASSEYEQYF.

As regards this clonotype: A much larger clonotype is one base distant, so this may be a read error. The CDR3 nucleotides read TGCAGTGCTCGGATGGGCGCCTCGGGGTACGAGCGGTACTTC. The encoded protein is CSARMGASGYERYF. The chain couples TRBV20-1 to TRBJ2-7; possible D gene TRBD2, 5 bases. Looked up from germline, CDR1 is DFQATT and CDR2 is SNEGSKA (reference sequence). The CDR3 covers 14 residues.

This clonotype was seen many times. The chain carries TRBV20-1 and TRBJ2-7; perhaps TRBD1 as D (6 bases). Germline V gene sequence: CDR1 DFQATT, CDR2 SNEGSKA (reference sequence). The V end was cut by 1 base, the J end by 2 bases, with 12 bases between. There are 14 residues in the CDR3. The CDR3, as DNA: TGCAGTGCTAGAGGTCCAGGGGAAGCCTACGAGCAGTACTTC. Residues: CSARGPGEAYEQYF.

About this clonotype: This clone may be a read error of a much larger clone one base away. No conserved phenylalanine or tryptophan ends this CDR3, so it is likely a read error. The chain uses TRBV20-1 and TRBJ2-5, with D possibly being TRBD1 (5 bases). The length of the CDR3 is 14 residues. The germline CDR1 and CDR2 sequences are DFQATT and SNEGSKA (reference sequence). Trimming removed 0 bases from V and 5 bases from J, with 13 bases in between. For the CDR3, the DNA is TGCAGTGCTAGAGACATAAGGGGTGGGGAGACCCAGTACCTC. Residues: CSARDIRGGETQYL.

This clonotype has just one count. The rearrangement uses TRBV15 and TRBJ2-7, with TRBD1 identical over 9 bases. Germline loops: CDR1 LNHNV, CDR2 YYDKDF (reference sequence). The CDR3 is made up of 14 amino acids. The ends lost 9 bases at V and 1 base at J; junction bases unmatched: 7. The CDR3 nucleotides are TGTGCCACAGATCGGACAGGGGTATCCTACGAGCAGTACTTC. It encodes CATDRTGVSYEQYF. Full variable domain (outside the CDR3, taken from reference TRBV15 and TRBJ2-7): DAMVIQNPRYQVTQFGKPVTLSCSQTLNHNVMYWYQQKSSQAPKLLFHYYDKDFNNEADTPDNFQSRRPNTSFCFLDIRSPGLGDTAMYLCATDRTGVSYEQYFGPGTRLTVT.

This clonotype was picked up many times. The rearrangement links TRBV10-3 to TRBJ2-2, with D unresolved. V was shortened by 4 bases and J by 4 bases, with 4 bases between the two germline ends. The germline gives CDR1 ENHRY, CDR2 SYGVKD. CDR3 length: 12 amino acids. The CDR3 protein is CAISGATGELFF. Written as DNA, the CDR3 is TGTGCCATCAGTGGAGCCACCGGGGAGCTGTTTTTT.